This paragraph reports one TCR beta chain. Researchers ran the PCR with 60 Vbeta and 13 Jbeta primers. TCRdb keeps only in-frame clones here, not all; method: immunoSEQ multiplex PCR. The data contain some 120,000 clones, around 80% of them singletons. Germline V gives CDR1 SGHTA, CDR2 FQGTGA. The CDR3 length is 18 residues. V lost 1 base to trimming and J lost 3 bases; unmatched junction nucleotides: 9. This specimen belongs to a study of cytomegalovirus exposure and HLA in healthy donors. Background on the study: Previous work identified 100 million or so unique TCR beta sequences from around 170 million T cells.

This chain links TRBV7-3 with TRBJ2-2; 9 bases are a match to TRBD2. The sequenced sample consisted of PBMCs. The TCR was taken from a man aged 45-65 years in good health and CMV-seronegative. CDR3 sequence (DNA): TGTGCCAGCAGCTTAAGGGGCCGAGCTAGCGGGGACACCGGGGAGCTGTTTTTT. This encodes CASSLRGRASGDTGELFF.